The 19 T cell receptor beta chains below all came from one sample that was sequenced in a study of cytomegalovirus exposure and HLA in healthy donors. Vbeta (60) and Jbeta (13) primers were used in the PCR. Sequenced by immunoSEQ multiplex PCR; TCRdb stores in-frame clones only, minus some. The profile covers roughly 200,000 clones, with roughly 70% appearing a single time and roughly 3% taken by the ten largest. Material: PBMCs. The receptors here all came from a male donor in good health and CMV-seronegative.

As concerns this clone: Additional DNA sequences in this sample encode the identical CDR3. This chain links TRBV29-1 with TRBJ1-1; TRBD1 matches at 8 bases. The ends lost 6 bases at V and 2 bases at J; junction bases unmatched: 5. The CDR3 totals 13 residues. Germline V lookup: CDR1 SQVTM, CDR2 ANQGSEA. CDR3 sequence reads: CSVEGQVNTEAFF. For the CDR3, the DNA is TGCAGCGTAGAGGGACAGGTTAACACTGAAGCTTTCTTT.

As for this clone: This same CDR3 is encoded by further DNA sequences in the sample. The chain is built from TRBV6-6 and TRBJ2-7; 10 nucleotides match TRBD1. Germline assignment: CDR1 MNHNY and CDR2 SVGAGI (reference sequence). The V gene end was trimmed by 3 bases and the J gene end by 3 bases; junction bases not matched to a gene: 5. The length of the CDR3 is 15 residues. CDR3 coding DNA: TGTGCCAGCAGTTATAGTGGGACAGGGGACTACGAGCAGTACTTC. This gives the protein CASSYSGTGDYEQYF.

This chain uses TRBV5-6 with TRBJ2-3; 9 nucleotides align to TRBD2. Trimming removed 2 bases from V and 3 bases from J; junction bases left unmatched: 7. This CDR3 contains 16 residues. Germline CDR1 is SGHDT and CDR2 is YYEEEE. CDR3 residues: CASSFVAGGQTDTQYF. As DNA, the CDR3 is TGTGCCAGCAGCTTTGTGGCGGGAGGGCAGACAGATACGCAGTATTTT.

V usage is TRBV28 and J usage is TRBJ2-5; 7 bases are a match to TRBD2. Germline assignment: CDR1 MDHEN and CDR2 SYDVKM. The CDR3 contains 16 residues. V was pared by 5 bases and J by 0 bases, with 9 bases of the junction left unmatched. The CDR3 DNA sequence: TGTGCCAGCAGTGGTTCTAAGCGGGGCTACCAAGAGACCCAGTACTTC. Amino acids: CASSGSKRGYQETQYF.

The rearrangement joins TRBV7-8 to TRBJ2-3; 14 bases match TRBD2. This CDR3 is 19 amino acids long. V lost 2 bases and J lost 0; bases outside the gene matches: 7. Germline V CDR1 and CDR2: SGHVS, FQNEAQ. This chain's CDR3 is CASSLNPGLAGASTDTQYF. The CDR3 DNA sequence: TGTGCCAGCAGCTTAAACCCGGGACTAGCGGGGGCCAGCACAGATACGCAGTATTTT.

This sequence joins TRBV30 and TRBJ2-1; 8 bases line up with TRBD2. The V gene's germline CDR1 is GTSNPN and CDR2 SVGIG (reference sequence). Trimming cost V 0 bases and J 7 bases; bases outside gene matches: 11. The CDR3 runs to 16 residues. As DNA, the CDR3 is TGTGCCTGGAGTGTACGTTGGGCCAGCGGGAGTAATGAGCAGTTCTTC. Amino acid sequence: CAWSVRWASGSNEQFF.

V gene TRBV27 combines with J gene TRBJ1-1, with 7 bases matching TRBD1. Germline assignment: CDR1 MNHEY and CDR2 SMNVEV (reference sequence). This CDR3 has 13 amino acids. Trimming cost V 4 bases and J 1 base; bases outside gene matches: 0. The CDR3 sequence is CASSYRGNTEAFF. The CDR3, as DNA: TGTGCCAGCAGTTACAGGGGGAACACTGAAGCTTTCTTT.

The chain couples TRBV2 to TRBJ2-1, with 11 bases lining up with TRBD2. The germline V gene has CDR1 SNHLY and CDR2 FYNNEI. V was clipped by 6 bases and J by 8 bases; unmatched bases: 12. This CDR3 has 16 amino acids. The CDR3 here is CASSATSGGAPYEQFF. CDR3 in DNA: TGTGCCAGCAGCGCAACTAGCGGGGGCGCCCCCTATGAGCAGTTCTTC.

CDR3 coding DNA: TGTGCCAGCAGCTTAGGCCATGAGCAGTTCTTC. Protein sequence: CASSLGHEQFF. The chain uses TRBV7-3 and TRBJ2-1; D uncertain. The V end was cut by 2 bases, the J end by 8 bases, with 4 bases between. CDR1 is SGHTA, CDR2 FQGTGA, per germline. This CDR3 contains 11 residues.

This clone appeared a few times. The chain combines TRBV6-6 with TRBJ1-2, with 7 bases aligning to TRBD1. V lost 6 bases to trimming and J lost 2 bases; unmatched junction nucleotides: 3. The CDR3 consists of 13 residues. Germline CDR1 reads MNHNY; CDR2 reads SVGAGI (reference sequence). The CDR3 protein is CASSPGQNYGYTF. The CDR3 nucleotides read TGTGCCAGCAGCCCGGGACAGAACTATGGCTACACCTTC.

This chain connects TRBV30 to TRBJ2-3; D remains ambiguous. The CDR3 has 16 amino acids. V was pared by 3 bases and J by 0 bases, with 16 bases between. Germline assignment: CDR1 GTSNPN and CDR2 SVGIG (reference sequence). The chain's CDR3 is CAWSASLSTSTDTQYF. CDR3 nucleotide sequence: TGTGCCTGGAGCGCCTCACTTTCAACTAGCACAGATACGCAGTATTTT.

V usage is TRBV7-3 and J usage is TRBJ1-1; D gene uncertain. V was cut by 2 bases and J by 4 bases, with 8 bases left in between. The germline CDR1 and CDR2 sequences are SGHTA and FQGTGA. The CDR3 has 13 residues. The CDR3 region is CASSLSPPTEAFF. CDR3 DNA sequence: TGTGCCAGCAGCTTATCTCCCCCCACTGAAGCTTTCTTT.

The gene calls are TRBV7-3 and TRBJ2-2, with a weak D call TRBD1 (9 bases). V shed 8 bases and J shed 4 bases, with 20 bases lying between them. Per germline, CDR1 SGHTA and CDR2 FQGTGA. CDR3 size: 16 residues. The CDR3 bases are TGTGCCAGCCGGTCGGGAGGGACAGGGAGCACCGGGGAGCTGTTTTTT. Protein product: CASRSGGTGSTGELFF. The full variable domain, with the rest looked up from reference TRBV7-3 and TRBJ2-2, is GAGVSQTPSNKVTEKGKYVELRCDPISGHTALYWYRQSLGQGPEFLIYFQGTGAADDSGLPNDRFFAVRPEGSVSTLKIQRTERGDSAVYLCASRSGGTGSTGELFFGEGSRLTVL.

This clone was seen a few times. The genes are TRBV4-3 and TRBJ2-3; no clear D. From germline, CDR1 is LGHNA and CDR2 YSLEER. The ends were cut back, 0 bases at V and 3 bases at J, with 4 bases in the middle. The CDR3 runs to 13 residues. This chain's CDR3 is CASSQDLTDTQYF. For the CDR3, the DNA is TGCGCCAGCAGCCAAGATCTGACAGATACGCAGTATTTT.

The chain carries TRBV28 and TRBJ2-1, with 13 nucleotides matching TRBD2. The CDR3 runs to 14 residues. Germline trimming cut 5 bases from V and 9 bases from J; bases unmatched to any gene: 4. Germline CDR1 reads MDHEN; CDR2 reads SYDVKM. The CDR3 loop reads CASSPLAGGVEQFF. CDR3 DNA sequence: TGTGCCAGCAGTCCACTAGCGGGAGGGGTTGAGCAGTTCTTC. The full variable domain, completed using reference TRBV28 and TRBJ2-1, is DVKVTQSSRYLVKRTGEKVFLECVQDMDHENMFWYRQDPGLGLRLIYFSYDVKMKEKGDIPEGYSVSREKKERFSLILESASTNQTSMYLCASSPLAGGVEQFFGPGTRLTVL.

The chain has TRBV6-5 and TRBJ2-3; 10 nucleotides line up with TRBD2. The germline V gene encodes CDR1 MNHEY and CDR2 SVGAGI. The CDR3 is 16 residues long. V trimming: 0 bases; J trimming: 1 base; junction bases outside the gene matches: 1. CDR3 sequence: CASSYSLAGGTDTQYF. The CDR3 nucleotides read TGTGCCAGCAGTTACTCTCTAGCGGGGGGCACAGATACGCAGTATTTT.

The chain has TRBV11-2 and TRBJ2-5, with 7 positions matching TRBD1. The junction had 11 bases not matched to a gene; V was cut back by 7 bases and J by 3 bases. The CDR3 is made up of 15 amino acids. Germline V gives CDR1 SGHAT, CDR2 FQNNGV. This chain's CDR3 is CASTLAGTDKETQYF. For the CDR3, the DNA is TGTGCCAGCACCCTGGCCGGGACAGACAAAGAGACCCAGTACTTC.

The genes are TRBV27 and TRBJ2-1; 8 nucleotides match TRBD1. The CDR3 consists of 15 residues. Germline values: CDR1 MNHEY, CDR2 SMNVEV (reference sequence). V gave up 3 bases and J gave up 9 bases; unmatched junction bases: 10. The DNA for the CDR3 is TGTGCCAGCAGTTTGGGGCAGGGGGCTTCGGTTGAGCAGTTCTTC. Its translation: CASSLGQGASVEQFF.

The rearrangement joins TRBV19 to TRBJ1-2; D might be TRBD1 (6 bases). CDR1 is LNHDA, CDR2 SQIVND, per germline (reference sequence). V gave up 5 bases and J gave up 8 bases, with 15 bases separating them. The CDR3 runs 13 residues. The CDR3: CASSEQGRGGYTF. Written as DNA, the CDR3 is TGTGCCAGTAGTGAACAGGGAAGGGGCGGCTACACCTTC.